Below are 24 T cell receptor beta chains sequenced from a single sample in a study of OX40 agonist ivuxolimab in advanced cancers. Assay used: immunoSEQ multiplex PCR; TCRdb lists only in-frame clones, some missing. This sample has around 64,000 clones, with around four fifths found just once. Sequencing used CD4+ or CD8+ T cells sorted from blood, obtained in a trial of the OX40 agonist ivuxolimab. The receptor source for this set is an adult with an advanced solid tumor such as melanoma, head and neck, liver or kidney cancer.

The rearrangement joins TRBV7-3 to TRBJ1-1; D gene uncertain. Per germline, CDR1 SGHTA and CDR2 FQGTGA. V was pared by 3 bases and J by 1 base, with 6 bases between. This CDR3 comprises 13 residues. The CDR3 DNA is TGTGCCAGCAGCTTCGAGCAGAACACTGAAGCTTTCTTT. Its protein is CASSFEQNTEAFF.

This sequence joins TRBV5-4 and TRBJ1-2; maybe TRBD1 (5 bases). The CDR3 spans 15 residues. V lost 4 bases and J 8 bases, leaving 21 bases between the germline ends. Germline assignment: CDR1 SGHNT and CDR2 YYREEE (reference sequence). The CDR3 sequence: CASSPRGGGVWGYTF. Here the CDR3 DNA reads TGTGCCAGCAGCCCTCGTGGGGGTGGTGTATGGGGCTACACCTTC. Variable domain in full (rest from reference TRBV5-4 and TRBJ1-2): ETGVTQSPTHLIKTRGQQVTLRCSSQSGHNTVSWYQQALGQGPQFIFQYYREEENGRGNFPPRFSGLQFPNYSSELNVNALELDDSALYLCASSPRGGGVWGYTFGSGTRLTVV.

This rearrangement joins TRBV28 to TRBJ2-7, with 7 positions matching TRBD2. The CDR3 spans 12 residues. Per germline, CDR1 MDHEN and CDR2 SYDVKM. V was pared by 9 bases and J by 4 bases, with 6 bases of the junction left unmatched. The CDR3 sequence is CASWGGTYEQYF. CDR3 DNA sequence: TGTGCCAGTTGGGGAGGGACTTACGAGCAGTACTTC.

The chain couples TRBV2 to TRBJ2-3; D is ambiguous. The CDR3 length is 15 residues. The germline V and J ends were trimmed by 1 base and 2 bases, with 10 bases remaining between them. The germline V gene has CDR1 SNHLY and CDR2 FYNNEI. CDR3 in amino acids: CASSEGQEITDTQYF. CDR3 DNA sequence: TGTGCCAGCAGTGAAGGCCAGGAGATCACAGATACGCAGTATTTT.

V usage is TRBV19 and J usage is TRBJ2-7; TRBD2 might be the D (6 bases). Trimming pared 4 bases from V and 4 bases from J, leaving 14 bases between. The CDR3 is made up of 14 amino acids. Germline CDR1 reads LNHDA; CDR2 reads SQIVND (reference sequence). The CDR3 nucleotides are TGTGCCAGTAGTAGGCGGCGGGATAAATACGAGCAGTACTTC. It is translated as CASSRRRDKYEQYF.

The chain joins TRBV7-9 to TRBJ2-2; D ambiguous. Trimming stripped 0 bases from V and 0 bases from J, with 2 bases between. Per the germline V gene, CDR1 is SEHNR and CDR2 is FQNEAQ (reference sequence). CDR3 length: 14 amino acids. The CDR3: CASSLAANTGELFF. CDR3 DNA: TGTGCCAGCAGCTTAGCGGCGAACACCGGGGAGCTGTTTTTT.

This clone was recorded a few times. The chain couples TRBV5-4 to TRBJ2-7; D remains ambiguous. V lost 7 bases and J lost 2, with 10 bases in between. Germline CDR1 reads SGHNT; CDR2 reads YYREEE (reference sequence). The CDR3 totals 12 residues. CDR3 coding DNA: TGTGCCAGCCCCCCGCGAACCTACGAGCAGTACTTC. It is translated as CASPPRTYEQYF.

This rearrangement joins TRBV28 to TRBJ1-2, with D possibly TRBD1 on 6 matching bases. The germline gives CDR1 MDHEN, CDR2 SYDVKM. The CDR3 runs to 15 residues. Trimming left V 5 bases short and J 4 bases short, with 17 bases between. The CDR3, as DNA: TGTGCCAGCAGTCCCCCCGGGACACGGCCCTATGGCTACACCTTC. Its translation: CASSPPGTRPYGYTF.

The V and J genes are TRBV30 and TRBJ2-1; TRBD2 matches at 7 bases. The CDR3 has 16 residues. Losses at the gene ends were 1 base for V and 0 bases for J; bases not matched to a gene: 6. CDR1 and CDR2 from the germline V gene are GTSNPN and SVGIG (reference sequence). The CDR3 DNA reads TGTGCCTGGAGTGGGGTGGGAGGGAGCTCCTACAATGAGCAGTTCTTC. It is translated as CAWSGVGGSSYNEQFF.

J is TRBJ2-5 and V is TRBV25-1, with D tentatively TRBD1 (6 bases). This CDR3 contains 17 residues. The V and J ends lost 7 bases and 8 bases respectively, with 29 bases between them. From germline, CDR1 is MGHDK and CDR2 SYGVNS. The CDR3, as DNA: TGTGCCAGCATCCCTTGGGGGCAGGGACCCTCCGGTGTTACCCAGTACTTC. It encodes CASIPWGQGPSGVTQYF.

The chain recombines TRBV21-1 with TRBJ2-1; the table calls TRBD2, which could not be checked here. TRBV21-1 represents a pseudogene. CDR3 length equals 14 residues. DNA for the CDR3: TGTGCCAGCTCTCACGGGAATCAATACAATGAGCAGTTCTTC. Translation: CASSHGNQYNEQFF.

V and J are TRBV25-1 and TRBJ2-5; TRBD2 matches at 11 bases. The trim removed 6 bases at V and 5 bases at J, leaving 17 bases unmatched. CDR1 and CDR2 from the germline V gene are MGHDK and SYGVNS. CDR3 length: 18 amino acids. Here the CDR3 reads CASSSPLDSGRAGETQYF. CDR3 DNA sequence: TGTGCCAGCAGCTCACCCTTAGATAGCGGGAGGGCCGGTGAGACCCAGTACTTC.

The chain recombines TRBV2 with TRBJ2-3, with 8 bases aligning to TRBD1. Germline-derived CDR1 and CDR2 are SNHLY and FYNNEI. This CDR3 has 15 residues. V lost 2 bases and J lost 3; bases outside the gene matches: 4. CDR3 DNA: TGTGCCAGCAGTGAACAGGGGGCCGGGACAGATACGCAGTATTTT. This gives the protein CASSEQGAGTDTQYF.

The rearrangement links TRBV4-3 to TRBJ1-5, with D hard to call. Germline V gene sequence: CDR1 LGHNA, CDR2 YSLEER. V dropped 0 bases and J dropped 7 bases, with 16 bases sitting between them. The CDR3 loop spans 16 amino acids. CDR3: CASSQDRAEVNQPQHF. The CDR3, as DNA: TGCGCCAGCAGCCAAGATCGGGCGGAGGTGAACCAGCCCCAGCATTTT.

The V call is TRBV4-2, the J call TRBJ2-1; 8 bases agree with TRBD2. The germline V gene has CDR1 LGHNA and CDR2 YNFKEQ. The CDR3 has 16 amino acids. The junction had 3 bases not matched to a gene; V was cut back by 0 bases and J by 2 bases. CDR3 sequence: CASSQDPGGPYNEQFF. The DNA for the CDR3 is TGTGCCAGCAGCCAAGATCCGGGAGGGCCCTACAATGAGCAGTTCTTC.

This CDR3 is CASSDPRTGSRQETQYF. The CDR3 DNA follows: TGTGCCAGCAGTGATCCCCGGACAGGGAGTAGGCAAGAGACCCAGTACTTC. The rearrangement uses TRBV25-1 and TRBJ2-5, with 8 nucleotides matching TRBD1. CDR1 is MGHDK and CDR2 is SYGVNS in the germline V gene. J was trimmed by 2 bases and V by 3 bases; bases with no gene match: 11. This CDR3 spans 17 amino acids.

As for this clone: This sample includes further DNA sequences coding for the same CDR3. The chain couples TRBV18 to TRBJ1-1; D gene uncertain. Germline V gene sequence: CDR1 KGHSH, CDR2 LQKENI. There are 12 residues in the CDR3. With 3 bases removed from V and 5 bases from J, the gap between germline ends came to 7 bases. CDR3 in amino acids: CASSPRDTEAFF. CDR3 in DNA: TGTGCCAGCTCACCGAGGGATACTGAAGCTTTCTTT.

This rearrangement joins TRBV7-9 to TRBJ1-4; 8 nucleotides line up with TRBD1. Trimming removed 0 bases from V and 8 bases from J; junction bases left unmatched: 5. Germline values: CDR1 SEHNR, CDR2 FQNEAQ (reference sequence). The CDR3 extends over 15 amino acids. CDR3 amino acids: CASSLASRGREKLFF. The CDR3 coding sequence is TGTGCCAGCAGCTTAGCTTCCAGGGGGCGGGAAAAACTGTTTTTT.

This rearrangement joins TRBV5-1 to TRBJ2-3; 12 nucleotides align to TRBD2. In germline, CDR1 is SGHRS, CDR2 YFSETQ. Trimming cost V 5 bases and J 0 bases; bases outside gene matches: 10. The CDR3 runs 18 residues. The CDR3 here is CASRLGLAGSVSTDTQYF. The CDR3 DNA reads as TGCGCCAGCAGACTTGGACTAGCGGGGTCAGTAAGCACAGATACGCAGTATTTT.

This clone has just one count. The V and J genes are TRBV5-1 and TRBJ2-7; 7 nucleotides line up with TRBD1. Germline V CDR1 and CDR2: SGHRS, YFSETQ. J was trimmed by 3 bases and V by 3 bases; bases with no gene match: 3. CDR3 length equals 13 residues. CDR3 loop: CASSSRDSYEQYF. The CDR3 bases are TGCGCCAGCAGCTCCCGGGACAGCTACGAGCAGTACTTC.

The rearrangement joins TRBV19 to TRBJ1-4; D is perhaps TRBD1 (5 bases). Trimming took off 5 bases at V and 8 bases at J, with 18 bases between the two ends. The germline V gene encodes CDR1 LNHDA and CDR2 SQIVND (reference sequence). This CDR3 comprises 15 residues. The CDR3 protein is CASSLNRMGREKLFF. In DNA form, the CDR3 reads TGTGCCAGTAGTCTAAACAGGATGGGGAGGGAAAAACTGTTTTTT.

J is TRBJ1-5 and V is TRBV19, with TRBD1 matching 10 bases. CDR1 and CDR2 (germline): LNHDA, SQIVND (reference sequence). This CDR3 is built from 17 residues. The J segment lost 2 bases and the V segment lost 5 bases, leaving 9 bases of the junction unmatched. CDR3 residues: CASSPRTGGRGNQPQHF. CDR3 sequence (DNA): TGTGCCAGTAGTCCCCGGACAGGGGGTCGTGGCAATCAGCCCCAGCATTTT. The variable domain in full, with the rest retrieved from reference TRBV19 and TRBJ1-5, is DGGITQSPKYLFRKEGQNVTLSCEQNLNHDAMYWYRQDPGQGLRLIYYSQIVNDFQKGDIAEGYSVSREKKESFPLTVTSAQKNPTAFYLCASSPRTGGRGNQPQHFGDGTRLSIL.

V usage is TRBV6-4 and J usage is TRBJ2-5; a weak D match, TRBD1 (6 bases). The germline V gene has CDR1 MRHNA and CDR2 SNTAGT. Deletions cut 2 bases from V and 2 bases from J, with 9 bases between. This CDR3 is built from 14 residues. CDR3 region: CASSDRDKQETQYF. The DNA of the CDR3 is TGTGCCAGCAGTGACCGGGACAAGCAAGAGACCCAGTACTTC.

The chain carries TRBV21-1 and TRBJ2-7; the tabulated D call, TRBD2, remains unverified against the DNA. TRBV21-1 constitutes a pseudogene. This CDR3 contains 14 residues. The CDR3 sequence: CASSKPAGTYEQYF. The CDR3 DNA is TGTGCCAGCAGCAAACCTGCGGGCACCTACGAGCAGTACTTC.